The entry that follows covers one TCR beta chain sequence. The antigen is unknown. TCRdb redid the calling of the 5' RACE reads with MiXCR, one entry per CDR3 protein. Among under 950,000 distinct CDR3 sequences listed, roughly 19% were seen once. The sample is drawn from a study of CD8 T cells in ankylosing spondylitis. The CDR3 runs to 14 residues. Trimming removed 5 bases from V and 6 bases from J; junction bases left unmatched: 5. Study-wide findings and caveats: Seemingly distinctive of ankylosing spondylitis blood was a TCR beta motif formed by eight highly homologous variants.

The TCR sequence derives from a male donor with ankylosing spondylitis. The rearrangement links TRBV12-3 or TRBV12-4 to TRBJ1-4; 8 nucleotides match TRBD1. Material: blood, either unsorted or a sorted T cell fraction (not recorded which). CDR3 in DNA: TGTGCCAGCAGTCCAGGGGGCTGGGATGAAAAACTGTTTTTT. This gives the protein CASSPGGWDEKLFF.